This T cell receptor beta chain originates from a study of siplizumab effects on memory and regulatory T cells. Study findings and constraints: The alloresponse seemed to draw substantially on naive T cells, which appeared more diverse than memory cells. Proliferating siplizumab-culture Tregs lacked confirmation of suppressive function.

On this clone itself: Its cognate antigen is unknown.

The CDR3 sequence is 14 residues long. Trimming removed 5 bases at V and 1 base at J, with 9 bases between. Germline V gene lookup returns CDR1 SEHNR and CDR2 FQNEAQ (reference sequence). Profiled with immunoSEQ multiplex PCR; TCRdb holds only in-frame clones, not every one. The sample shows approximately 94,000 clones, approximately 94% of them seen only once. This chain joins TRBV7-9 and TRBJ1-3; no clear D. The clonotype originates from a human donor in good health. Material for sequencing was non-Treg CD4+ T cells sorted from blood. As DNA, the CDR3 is TGTGCCAGCAGCCGGACCGGGTCTGGAAACACCATATATTTT. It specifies CASSRTGSGNTIYF. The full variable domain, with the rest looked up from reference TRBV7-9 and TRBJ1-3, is DTGVSQNPRHKITKRGQNVTFRCDPISEHNRLYWYRQTLGQGPEFLTYFQNEAQLEKSRLLSDRFSAERPKGSFSTLEIQRTEQGDSAMYLCASSRTGSGNTIYFGEGSWLTVV.